Below are 14 T cell receptor beta chains sequenced from a single sample in a study of OX40 agonist ivuxolimab in advanced cancers. TCRdb's copy holds only in-frame clones and misses some; the assay was immunoSEQ multiplex PCR. The sample includes 25,000 to 35,000 clones, roughly nine tenths of them seen just once. Sample: CD4+ or CD8+ T cells sorted from blood, taken in a trial of the OX40 agonist ivuxolimab. These receptor sequences come from an adult with an advanced solid tumor such as melanoma, head and neck, liver or kidney cancer.

The chain has TRBV2 and TRBJ2-1; 10 bases fit TRBD2. Germline CDR1 is SNHLY and CDR2 is FYNNEI. The CDR3 is 16 residues long. The junction had 1 base not matched to a gene; V was cut back by 1 base and J by 1 base. CDR3 nucleotide sequence: TGTGCCAGCAGTGAAGGACTAGCGGGTTCCTACAATGAGCAGTTCTTC. Translation: CASSEGLAGSYNEQFF. Supplemented by reference TRBV2 and TRBJ2-1, the full variable domain reads EPEVTQTPSHQVTQMGQEVILRCVPISNHLYFYWYRQILGQKVEFLVSFYNNEISEKSEIFDDQFSVERPDGSNFTLKIRSTKLEDSAMYFCASSEGLAGSYNEQFFGPGTRLTVL.

V gene TRBV30 combines with J gene TRBJ2-1; D is unresolved. V lost 1 base to trimming and J lost 5 bases, with 0 bases between them. Per germline, CDR1 GTSNPN and CDR2 SVGIG (reference sequence). The CDR3 runs 10 residues. CDR3 region: CAWSDNEQFF. DNA of the CDR3: TGTGCCTGGAGTGACAATGAGCAGTTCTTC. The full variable domain, rest sourced from reference TRBV30 and TRBJ2-1, is SQTIHQWPATLVQPVGSPLSLECTVEGTSNPNLYWYRQAAGRGLQLLFYSVGIGQISSEVPQNLSASRPQDRQFILSSKKLLLSDSGFYLCAWSDNEQFFGPGTRLTVL.

The chain carries TRBV28 and TRBJ2-1, with unresolved D. Trimming pared 3 bases from V and 5 bases from J, leaving 17 bases between. The CDR3 extends over 16 amino acids. The germline V gene has CDR1 MDHEN and CDR2 SYDVKM. In DNA form, the CDR3 reads TGTGCCAGCAGTTTGGTAGTCCGAGACCATCACAATGAGCAGTTCTTC. It is translated as CASSLVVRDHHNEQFF.

The CDR3 DNA reads as TGCGCCAGCAGCCAAGTCTGGACTAGCATCTACGAGCAGTACTTC. This translates into CASSQVWTSIYEQYF. The V and J genes are TRBV4-1 and TRBJ2-5, with 8 bases identical to TRBD2. The J call may be faulty, since TRBJ2-7 better matches the DNA end. Germline-derived CDR1 and CDR2 are MGHRA and YSYEKL. The CDR3 consists of 15 residues.

The rearrangement uses TRBV2 and TRBJ2-7; D is perhaps TRBD1 or TRBD2 (5 bases each). With 7 bases removed from V and 1 base from J, the gap between germline ends came to 8 bases. Germline V gene lookup returns CDR1 SNHLY and CDR2 FYNNEI. This CDR3 contains 12 residues. The DNA for the CDR3 is TGTGCCAGCAAGAGGGGATCCTACGAGCAGTACTTC. This sequence encodes CASKRGSYEQYF.

This chain connects TRBV7-9 to TRBJ2-7; TRBD2 is a possible D gene (6 bases). Trimming took off 5 bases at V and 3 bases at J, with 20 bases between the two ends. Germline V lookup: CDR1 SEHNR, CDR2 FQNEAQ (reference sequence). The CDR3 loop spans 16 amino acids. This CDR3 reads CASSPPLSREGYEQYF. The CDR3 region has the DNA TGTGCCAGCAGCCCCCCTCTGTCGCGGGAAGGCTACGAGCAGTACTTC.

CDR3 in amino acids: CASSPPGTGLYEQYF. Here the CDR3 DNA reads TGCGCCAGCAGCCCCCCGGGGACAGGATTATACGAGCAGTACTTC. This rearrangement joins TRBV4-1 to TRBJ2-7; 8 bases align to TRBD1. J lost 4 bases, V lost 4 bases, and 9 bases had no gene match. The CDR3 consists of 15 residues. Germline loops: CDR1 MGHRA, CDR2 YSYEKL.

This rearrangement joins TRBV7-9 to TRBJ2-7, with D uncertain. The CDR3 covers 14 residues. The germline V gene has CDR1 SEHNR and CDR2 FQNEAQ (reference sequence). Trimming took 2 bases from V and 3 from J, leaving 11 bases between them. In DNA, the CDR3 is TGTGCCAGCAGCTTAAGGACGGAAGACTACGAGCAGTACTTC. Translating it yields CASSLRTEDYEQYF.

This sequence joins TRBV27 and TRBJ2-5; 11 nucleotides agree with TRBD2. The end of the DNA fits TRBJ2-7 better, so the J call may be wrong. Germline loops: CDR1 MNHEY, CDR2 SMNVEV (reference sequence). The CDR3 is 17 residues long. The CDR3 sequence is CASSPLSTSGATYEQYF. The DNA for the CDR3 is TGTGCCAGCAGTCCCCTATCGACTAGCGGGGCCACCTACGAGCAGTACTTC.

The chain couples TRBV5-4 to TRBJ2-1; 12 bases line up with TRBD2. The CDR3 contains 18 residues. The germline CDR1 and CDR2 sequences are SGHNT and YYREEE (reference sequence). The ends lost 4 bases at V and 7 bases at J; junction bases unmatched: 15. The DNA of the CDR3 is TGTGCCAGCAGCACTGGACCACCGGGACTAGCGGGCAAGAATGAGCAGTTCTTC. Its protein is CASSTGPPGLAGKNEQFF.

This chain joins TRBV5-1 and TRBJ2-1; a possible D gene is TRBD2 (6 bases). The CDR3 spans 15 residues. Trimming pared 1 base from V and 6 bases from J, leaving 14 bases between. Germline values: CDR1 SGHRS, CDR2 YFSETQ. The CDR3 DNA is TGCGCCAGCAGCTTGATATCTACGCGGGGCAATGAGCAGTTCTTC. It is translated as CASSLISTRGNEQFF.

The gene calls are TRBV10-3 and TRBJ1-5, with D possibly being TRBD1 (5 bases). CDR1 and CDR2 (germline): ENHRY, SYGVKD. CDR3 length equals 14 residues. The germline V and J ends were trimmed by 8 bases and 2 bases, with 13 bases remaining between them. The CDR3 DNA sequence: TGTGCCATCGGAGGGGAGGTGGGCAATCAGCCCCAGCATTTT. Its protein is CAIGGEVGNQPQHF.

J is TRBJ2-5 and V is TRBV27; 9 nucleotides align to TRBD2. The V and J ends lost 5 bases and 5 bases, in that order; junction bases with no gene match: 9. Per the germline V gene, CDR1 is MNHEY and CDR2 is SMNVEV (reference sequence). This CDR3 has 15 residues. The CDR3 region is CASSPLAGIWETQYF. CDR3 in DNA: TGTGCCAGCAGTCCCCTAGCGGGAATCTGGGAGACCCAGTACTTC.

This chain connects TRBV30 to TRBJ2-1; TRBD1 might be the D (6 bases). Germline lookup yields CDR1 GTSNPN and CDR2 SVGIG (reference sequence). Deletions cut 1 base from V and 9 bases from J, with 13 bases between. The CDR3 covers 13 residues. The CDR3 loop reads CAWSGQGSGEQFF. CDR3 DNA: TGTGCCTGGAGTGGTCAGGGGAGTGGTGAGCAGTTCTTC.